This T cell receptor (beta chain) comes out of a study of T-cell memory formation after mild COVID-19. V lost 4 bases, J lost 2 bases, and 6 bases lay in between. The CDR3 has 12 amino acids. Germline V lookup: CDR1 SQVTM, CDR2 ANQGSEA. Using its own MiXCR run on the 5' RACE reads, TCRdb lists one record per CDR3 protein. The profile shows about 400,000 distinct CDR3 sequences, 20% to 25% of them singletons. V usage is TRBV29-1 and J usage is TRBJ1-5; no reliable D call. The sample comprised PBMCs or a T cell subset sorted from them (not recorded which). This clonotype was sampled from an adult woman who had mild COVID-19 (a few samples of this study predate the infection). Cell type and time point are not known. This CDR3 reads CSVGGGNQPQHF. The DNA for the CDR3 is TGCAGCGTTGGGGGAGGCAATCAGCCCCAGCATTTT.